This T cell receptor (beta chain) derives from a study of beta chain features in type 1 diabetes (dated by TCRdb to 2016 to 2018). Describing the broader study: Mean age, gender distribution, total cell number and subset yield were not different between patients and healthy donors. Whereas all 30 or so donors provided naive and central memory subsets, regulatory and stem cell-like memory subsets were isolated from just 8 patients and roughly eight healthy donors. In the study, recently diagnosed type 1 diabetes patients and matched healthy donors were compared on the TCRB repertoires of their sorted circulating CD4+ T cell subsets. A total of 85 million to 140 million sorted cells were examined across all samples, and the number of cells per subset was strongly correlated with RNA yield. General study outcomes and caveats: Patients with type 1 diabetes made fewer insertions and deleted more nucleotides at VDJ recombination sites, implying thymic rearrangement abnormalities. Naive, central memory and regulatory TCRB repertoires appeared to be more alike among patients than among healthy donors. Shorter templates might have been favored by PCR, but patient and control samples were amplified and corrected together, so both groups would have been affected equally by any skew. Type 1 diabetes patients showed a moderate but significant shortening of TCRB CDR3 length in all four CD4+ subsets. Sequencing cDNA rather than genomic DNA could over-represent highly expressing activated cells, although activation and CD3 levels did not differ between groups. Only small numbers of individuals were included in the HLA sub-analyses, which left unresolved whether HLA type had any influence on TCRB rearrangement.

The High Capacity cDNA Reverse Transcription Kit was used to reverse transcribe all of the isolated RNA, meaning that expressed TCRB transcripts were what got sequenced. Naive, central memory and regulatory T cell samples underwent deep immunoSEQ sequencing, averaging roughly 3.4 million total reads per sample. Sorted cells were lysed in RLT buffer, and RNA was extracted using DNase-treated RNeasy Micro or Mini kits according to cell number. To prevent cross-contamination, every cell subset was processed on its own, while patient and healthy donor samples were processed together. The immunoSEQ multiplex PCR was used to amplify TCRB sequences from cDNA, generating 87-bp fragments that spanned the CDR3 region. Amplicons were sequenced on the Illumina HiSeq platform. Regarding the original processing steps: PCR bias was corrected computationally using synthetic template baselines, and reads within Hamming distance 2 were collapsed, with unmergeable singletons discarded. Reads were aligned to IMGT to assign V, D and J genes, CDR3 length, and insertions or deletions at six rearrangement sites. Within each subset, clonotype counts were normalized to the number of sorted cells before true diversity and Gini coefficients were calculated with the tcR R package. The overlap coefficient, calculated on TCRB nucleotide sequences, was used to measure repertoire sharing. As a proxy for the pre-selection repertoire, out-of-frame TCRB sequences from naive cells were analyzed. What TCRdb holds here is the immuneACCESS table cut down to in-frame rearrangements. Part of the clones is not present; checked against another copy, under half of the missing clones reflect an unresolved V gene, and the others are unexplained. The D gene and trimming were derived from the DNA, and the V and J assignments and clone size from that table. The sample table holds fewer than 900,000 clones, of which roughly a sixth were seen once. The leading ten clones occupy around 0.02% of the sample.

A note on this clone: What antigen it recognizes has not been identified. The input lacks base qualities; no much larger clone sits a single base away. The same CDR3 arises from other DNA sequences in this sample as well.

From each donor, a single peripheral blood sample of about 110 mL on average was drawn into heparinised tubes. A BD FACSAria II and a panel including CD45RO, CCR7, CD25, CD127, CD95 and CD27 were used to sort naive, central memory, regulatory and stem cell-like memory CD4+ T cells. A purity above 98% was achieved for all sorted populations. PBMCs were separated immediately by Lymphoprep density gradient centrifugation and were stained directly, without being cultured. Samples were stained and sorted in pairs, with one healthy donor and one patient per experiment, so that batch effects were minimized. Between the V and J ends, shortened by 0 bases and 4 bases respectively, the junction contains 7 bases. CDR1 and CDR2, looked up from the germline V gene (reference sequence), are SEHNR and FQNEAQ. The CDR3 numbers 13 residues from cysteine through phenylalanine. Only the CDR3 DNA stays, 39 bases, in frame from base 1.

This TCR was sampled from a young woman in good health. Recombination linked TRBV7-9 to TRBJ2-7; the D segment cannot be called with confidence. The sequenced material came from naive CD4+ T cells from blood. Taken with the paper, the label for cell subset or site translates to: true naive CD4+ T cells. The CDR3 amino acid sequence is: CASSLARSYEQYF. At the DNA level, the sequence is TGTGCCAGCAGCTTAGCGAGATCGTACGAGCAGTACTTC.